The rows below give T cell receptor beta chains drawn from one sample of a study of T cell responses to AZD1222 COVID-19 vaccine. Some clones are missing from TCRdb's copy, which holds only in-frame ones; the method was immunoSEQ multiplex PCR. This sample has about 120,000 clones, with 80% to 90% found just once. The sample in question was peripheral blood, obtained on day 0 of AZD1222 vaccination. These receptors all stem from an adult in good health. CDR3s include the opening cysteine and the closing phenylalanine or tryptophan. The D gene is left open where the match is weak. Expanded clones get a size class; other rows say once, few or many, or leave the size out.

cdr3_nt cdr3_aa clone_size j_call v_call d_call
TGTGCCAGCAGCCTTCTGGGGAACGGGGAGCTGTTTTTT CASSLLGNGELFF once TRBJ2-2 TRBV7-3 NA
TGTGCCAGCAGCCACCCTAGCGGGCGCTATACAGCGACCGGGAGATATAATGAGCAGTTCTTC CASSHPSGRYTATGRYNEQFF NA TRBJ2-1 TRBV3-1/TRBV3-2 TRBD2
TGTGCCAGTAGTATATTGGGAGGGGGGAACACTGAAGCTTTCTTT CASSILGGGNTEAFF NA TRBJ1-1 TRBV19 NA
TGTGCCAGCAGCAAAGATCGGGGAAAGGGCACCGGGGAGCTGTTTTTT CASSKDRGKGTGELFF NA TRBJ2-2 TRBV21-1 NA
TGTGCCAGCAGCCTAGAAACTAGCGGGAGAATTATCTTC CASSLETSGRIIF NA TRBJ2-7 TRBV6-5 TRBD2
TGTGCCAGCAGCCCCTTCTCGGGACAGGGTAACTACGAGCAGTACTTC CASSPFSGQGNYEQYF NA TRBJ2-7 TRBV14 TRBD1
TGTGCCAGCAGCCCGCCGGGACAGGGGAATGAAAAACTGTTTTTT CASSPPGQGNEKLFF NA TRBJ1-4 TRBV3-1/TRBV3-2 TRBD1
TGCGCCAGCAGCCGAAGTAACCCCGAAGAGGAAAAACTGTTTTTT CASSRSNPEEEKLFF NA TRBJ1-4 TRBV5-1 NA
TGCAGCGTCCAAGGGGGCCGGGGCACTGAAGCTTTCTTT CSVQGGRGTEAFF NA TRBJ1-1 TRBV29-1 TRBD1
TGTGCCAGCAGTCCCTCGCGGGGGTTAAGTGAAAAACTGTTTTTT CASSPSRGLSEKLFF NA TRBJ1-4 TRBV28 NA
TGTGCCAGCAGTTTAACGCCGGGACAGGGAAGTGCTGAAGCTTTCTTT CASSLTPGQGSAEAFF NA TRBJ1-1 TRBV6-5 TRBD1
TGTGCCAGTAGTATTTTAGGTCCCAATGAGCAGTTCTTC CASSILGPNEQFF NA TRBJ2-1 TRBV19 NA
TGTGCCAGTAGTATCGGTCTAGCGGGAAACAATGAGCAGTTCTTC CASSIGLAGNNEQFF NA TRBJ2-1 TRBV19 TRBD2
TGTGCCAGCAGTGGCCCGGGACAGATATTAAGGCGATCGGCAGATACGCAGTATTTT CASSGPGQILRRSADTQYF NA TRBJ2-3 TRBV28 TRBD1
TGTGCCAGCAGTTACGGACAGCAAAAATCTGGAAACACCATATATTTT CASSYGQQKSGNTIYF NA TRBJ1-3 TRBV6-2/TRBV6-3 NA
TGCAGCGTTGAAGGGACTAGCGGGAGTATAGATGAGCAGTTCTTC CSVEGTSGSIDEQFF few TRBJ2-1 TRBV29-1 TRBD2
TGCAGCGCCGTAGAAGGGGGAAAACTGTTTTTT CSAVEGGKLFF NA TRBJ1-4 TRBV29-1 NA
TGCGCCAGCAGCCCAAGAACAGGGGGGAACTCTGGGGCCAACGTCCTGACTTTC CASSPRTGGNSGANVLTF NA TRBJ2-6 TRBV5-1 TRBD1
TGTGCCAGCAGCCAACATACTGGAAACACCATATATTTT CASSQHTGNTIYF NA TRBJ1-3 TRBV3-1/TRBV3-2 NA
TGTGCCAGCACTACAGGTCTATCCCCCCTCCACTTT CASTTGLSPLHF once TRBJ1-6 TRBV28 NA
TGTGCCAGCAGCTGGGGACTAGCGAACGAGCAGTACTTC CASSWGLANEQYF NA TRBJ2-7 TRBV5-6 TRBD2
TGTGCCAGCAGTTCTAGCTTAGATGAGACCCAGTACTTC CASSSSLDETQYF NA TRBJ2-5 TRBV27 NA
TGCGCCAGCAGCTTGGGAGGGACGGGGGCCAACGTCCTGACTTTC CASSLGGTGANVLTF NA TRBJ2-6 TRBV5-1 NA
TGTGCCAGCAGCTATGGGGGCCACACAGATACGCAGTATTTT CASSYGGHTDTQYF NA TRBJ2-3 TRBV5-6 NA
TGTGCCAGCAGCCCCGGCTCTGGAAACACCATATATTTT CASSPGSGNTIYF NA TRBJ1-3 TRBV7-2 NA
TGTGCCAGCAGCGAAACGACGGGCCATGAGCAGTTCTTC CASSETTGHEQFF NA TRBJ2-1 TRBV9 NA
TGTGCCAGAAGCTGGCGACAGGGGGCGCGAGAAAACAATCAGCCCCAGCATTTT CARSWRQGARENNQPQHF NA TRBJ1-5 TRBV5-3 TRBD1
TGTGCCAGCAGCCAAGTGTTCCCTGGAGGTGGCTACACCTTC CASSQVFPGGGYTF NA TRBJ1-2 TRBV14 NA
TGTGCCAGTAGTATAGGTTCTGTGAACACTGAAGCTTTCTTT CASSIGSVNTEAFF NA TRBJ1-1 TRBV19 NA
TGTGCCACCAGCAGTGAGACAGGCGGTTATGGCTACACCTTC CATSSETGGYGYTF NA TRBJ1-2 TRBV15 NA
TGCAGTGCTAGTCCTGGCGGGATCGACGAGCAGTACTTC CSASPGGIDEQYF NA TRBJ2-7 TRBV20-1 NA
TGTGCCAGTAGGTCCCCGGGCTCGAACACCGGGGAGCTGTTTTTT CASRSPGSNTGELFF NA TRBJ2-2 TRBV19 NA
TGTGCCAGCAGTTTATTATCTTTCGGACAGGGCACTGAAGCTTTCTTT CASSLLSFGQGTEAFF few TRBJ1-1 TRBV27 TRBD1
TGTGCCAGCAGCCAAGATGGGAAACTAGCGGAGCAGTTCTTC CASSQDGKLAEQFF NA TRBJ2-1 TRBV14 TRBD2
TGTGCCAGCAGTGACCGGGGCCCCCTTGAAGCTTTCTTT CASSDRGPLEAFF NA TRBJ1-1 TRBV6-1 NA
TGTGCCAGCATCCCCGGGACTGGTTCCTACAATGAGCAGTTCTTC CASIPGTGSYNEQFF NA TRBJ2-1 TRBV2 NA
TGTGCCACCCTTACAGGGGGGAAGAACACTGAAGCTTTCTTT CATLTGGKNTEAFF NA TRBJ1-1 TRBV10-3 TRBD1
TGTGCCAGCAGTTTACACAGGGACTCTGGGGCCAACGTCCTGACTTTC CASSLHRDSGANVLTF NA TRBJ2-6 TRBV27 NA
TGTGCCAGCAGTCCGGGCCGAGAGACCCAGTACTTC CASSPGRETQYF NA TRBJ2-5 TRBV6-6 NA
TGTGCCACCAGCAGAGACACTAGCGGGACTTACGAGCAGTACTTC CATSRDTSGTYEQYF NA TRBJ2-7 TRBV15 TRBD2